Listed below are T cell receptor beta chains from one sample, sequenced in a study of blood T cell repertoires in COVID-19. Profiling relied on immunoSEQ multiplex PCR, and the TCRdb table lists in-frame clones only, not all of them. The sample includes 52,000 or so clones, roughly 90% of them seen just once. The sample consisted of peripheral blood. These receptors all stem from a man aged 55-75 years with active COVID-19. CDR3s include the opening cysteine and the closing phenylalanine or tryptophan. D genes are given only for firm matches. Clone size is not always given. Where it is, it says once, few, many or a class for expanded clones.

>-|TRBV3-1/TRBV3-2|TRBJ2-7|-
TGTGCCAGCAGCCGAGCCATCAGGGGAGGGGAGCAGTACTTC
CASSRAIRGGEQYF
>-|TRBV3-1/TRBV3-2|TRBJ2-7|-
TGTGCCAGCAGCCAACAGGGGGGACTCAACTACGAGCAGTACTTC
CASSQQGGLNYEQYF
>-|TRBV7-6|TRBJ2-2|-
TGTGCCAGCAGCTTCGGGGGAATAGATGCGGGCGGGGAGCTGTTTTTT
CASSFGGIDAGGELFF
>-|TRBV28|TRBJ1-1|-
TGTGCCAGCAGTTTATTTCGGACAACTGAAGCTTTCTTT
CASSLFRTTEAFF
>TRBD2|TRBV7-3|TRBJ2-3|-
TGTGCCAGCAGCACCCCCGCTAGCGGGGGCCCAGATACGCAGTATTTT
CASSTPASGGPDTQYF
>-|TRBV11-2|TRBJ2-3|-
TGTGCCAGCAGCGGGACTTGGGATACGCAGTATTTT
CASSGTWDTQYF
>-|TRBV2|TRBJ2-1|-
TGTGCCAGCAGTGCGACGAGGGAGTTCTACAATGAGCAGTTCTTC
CASSATREFYNEQFF
>TRBD1|TRBV7-9|TRBJ1-5|-
TGTGCCAGCAGCTTAGGAGGGGGCGATAGCAATCAGCCCCAGCATTTT
CASSLGGGDSNQPQHF
>TRBD1|TRBV7-7|TRBJ2-5|-
TGTGCTAGCAGCTTACAGCCCGGGACAGGGGGGGAGACCCAGTACTTC
CASSLQPGTGGETQYF
>TRBD2|TRBV3-1/TRBV3-2|TRBJ2-1|-
TGTGCCAGCACCAAACTAGCGGGAGCTGAAGGAGAGCAGTTCTTC
CASTKLAGAEGEQFF
>TRBD1|TRBV5-1|TRBJ1-2|once
TGCGCCAGCAAGGGTCCGGGACAGGAGCCCTATGGCTACACCTTC
CASKGPGQEPYGYTF
>-|TRBV2|TRBJ2-7|-
TGTGCCAGCAGCCACTACGAGCAGTACTTC
CASSHYEQYF
>TRBD1|TRBV19|TRBJ1-2|once
TGTGCCAGTAGTATCACACCGGGACAGAAATACTATGGCTACACCTTC
CASSITPGQKYYGYTF
>-|TRBV3-1/TRBV3-2|TRBJ2-7|-
TGTGCCAGCAGCCACCTAGTTACGAGGCAGTACTTC
CASSHLVTRQYF
>TRBD2|TRBV4-2|TRBJ2-7|-
TGTGCCAGCAGCCTCCGGACTAGCGGGAGTGGCGTGGGTGAGCAGTACTTC
CASSLRTSGSGVGEQYF
>-|TRBV9|TRBJ2-5|-
TGTGCCAGCAGCGAGCGGTCCCAAGAGACCCAGTACTTC
CASSERSQETQYF
>-|TRBV27|TRBJ2-7|-
TGTGCCAGCAGTTTAAGCCCCCTCTCCTACGAGCAGTACTTC
CASSLSPLSYEQYF
>-|TRBV27|TRBJ2-1|few
TGTGCCAGCAGTCCCCAAAGGGGATACAATGAGCAGTTCTTC
CASSPQRGYNEQFF
>TRBD1|TRBV27|TRBJ2-7|-
TGTGCCAGCAGCAACCCCCGGGACAGGGCACTCTACGAGCAGTACTTC
CASSNPRDRALYEQYF
>TRBD2|TRBV3-1/TRBV3-2|TRBJ2-5|-
TGTGCCAGCAGCCAAAACCCGGGACTAACGACCCAAGAGACCCAGTACTTC
CASSQNPGLTTQETQYF